This T cell receptor (beta chain) derives from a study of T cell responses to AZD1222 COVID-19 vaccine. V lost 6 bases and J lost 0, with 8 bases in between. The CDR3 totals 13 residues. The germline gives CDR1 MNHEY, CDR2 SVGAGI. Notes on the study in general: Reportedly, close to half of spike-specific TCRs are directed against unmutated variant regions. Baseline seropositives among AZD1222 recipients totaled only six or seven. Clonal diversity was possibly underestimated, and white British individuals and females predominated among donors.

TCRdb's table, derived via immunoSEQ multiplex PCR, lists solely in-frame clones and lacks some. The sample carries about 93,000 clones, 75% to 90% recorded once. A remark on this clone: Its target is unknown.

Sequenced material: peripheral blood, taken on day 0 of AZD1222 vaccination. The origin of this receptor is an adult in good health. The V gene is TRBV6-5, the J gene TRBJ1-2; D is possibly TRBD1 (6 bases). The CDR3 is CASRGGPNYGYTF. The CDR3 DNA sequence: TGTGCCAGCAGGGGGGGGCCTAACTATGGCTACACCTTC.